This is a list of T cell receptor beta chains from one sample in a study of T cell repertoires in cytomegalovirus infection. TCRdb processed the reads anew with MiXCR; each CDR3 protein has one entry. The sample holds some 680,000 distinct CDR3 sequences; about 40% are singletons and the top ten take under 3%. Sequencing was carried out using PBMCs. The source of these receptors is a human donor in good health (CMV status not recorded). Some clones in this sample may be carry-over from other donors' samples. CDR3s include the opening cysteine and the closing phenylalanine or tryptophan. Fields, in order: V gene, clone size, J gene, D gene, CDR3 protein, CDR3 DNA. The D gene is left open where the match is weak. Only some rows state a clone size, as once, few, many or a class for expanded clones.

TRBV28	NA	TRBJ1-2	TRBD1	CAINHRDRSVYGYTF	TGTGCCATAAACCATAGGGACAGGTCCGTTTATGGCTACACCTTC
TRBV29-1	NA	TRBJ2-2	NA	CSVDLGGTTGEMFF	TGCAGCGTTGACTTGGGCGGAACCACCGGGGAGATGTTTTTT
TRBV29-1	NA	TRBJ2-5	NA	CSVASLGRLQETQYF	TGCAGCGTTGCTTCGCTTGGCAGGCTGCAAGAGACCCAGTACTTC
TRBV4-1	few	TRBJ1-1	TRBD1	CASSQAGVQGAFTEAFF	TGCGCCAGCAGCCAAGCAGGCGTACAGGGGGCTTTCACTGAAGCTTTCTTT
TRBV5-6	few	TRBJ1-4	NA	CASSGQGWGNEKLFF	TGTGCCAGCAGCGGGCAGGGTTGGGGGAATGAAAAACTGTTTTTT
TRBV20-1	few	TRBJ2-1	NA	CSAPDRYNEQFF	TGCAGTGCTCCGGACAGATACAATGAGCAGTTCTTC
TRBV5-1	NA	TRBJ2-6	NA	CASSPQLPSGANVLTF	TGCGCCAGCAGCCCTCAACTCCCATCTGGGGCCAACGTCCTGACTTTC
TRBV28	few	TRBJ2-7	NA	CASSKGLHSYEQYF	TGTGCCAGCAGCAAGGGACTGCATTCCTACGAGCAGTACTTC
TRBV7-9	NA	TRBJ2-7	NA	CASSSLRTGSLYEQYF	TGTGCCAGCAGCTCGCTGAGGACTGGATCACTATACGAGCAGTACTTC
TRBV19	NA	TRBJ1-2	NA	CASSMDVGRYGYTF	TGTGCCAGTAGTATGGATGTCGGTCGCTATGGTTACACCTTC
TRBV11-1	many	TRBJ2-4	TRBD1	CASSLGPGQGNTNIQYF	TGTGCCAGCAGCTTGGGACCGGGACAGGGAAATACAAACATTCAGTACTTC
TRBV7-8	many	TRBJ1-3	NA	CASSLVRGPFSGNTIYF	TGTGCCAGCAGCTTAGTACGAGGGCCCTTCTCTGGAAACACCATATATTTT
TRBV7-9	NA	TRBJ1-1	TRBD1	CASRGTGLEAFF	TGTGCCAGCAGGGGGACAGGCCTTGAAGCTTTCTTT
TRBV12-3/TRBV12-4	NA	TRBJ2-3	TRBD2	CASSPRSGGGTDTQYF	TGTGCCAGCAGTCCTCGGAGCGGGGGGGGCACAGATACGCAGTATTTT
TRBV4-1	NA	TRBJ1-1	NA	CASSQDQRGSSEAFF	TGCGCCAGCAGCCAAGATCAGCGGGGGTCTTCTGAAGCTTTCTTT
TRBV7-9	NA	TRBJ2-3	TRBD2	CASSLGSSGATDTQYF	TGTGCCAGCAGCTTAGGGTCTAGCGGTGCCACAGATACGCAGTATTTT
TRBV24-1	few	TRBJ1-2	TRBD1	CATSDHDRAMSYTF	TGTGCCACCAGTGATCATGACAGGGCTATGAGCTACACCTTC
TRBV7-7	NA	TRBJ1-4	NA	CASSFARGEKLFF	TGTGCTAGCAGCTTCGCCCGGGGTGAAAAACTGTTTTTT
TRBV12-3/TRBV12-4	NA	TRBJ2-3	NA	CASIGTGPDTQYF	TGTGCCAGCATAGGGACGGGTCCGGATACGCAGTATTTT
TRBV10-3	NA	TRBJ2-4	NA	CAISVGTPPDIQYF	TGTGCCATCAGTGTCGGGACCCCTCCAGACATTCAGTACTTC
TRBV12-3/TRBV12-4	many	TRBJ1-1	NA	CASSFHDLNTEAFF	TGTGCCAGCAGTTTCCACGATTTGAACACTGAAGCTTTCTTT
TRBV28	NA	TRBJ1-4	NA	CASFGRKMATNEKLFF	TGTGCTAGCTTCGGACGAAAGATGGCAACTAATGAAAAACTGTTTTTT
TRBV25-1	few	TRBJ2-7	NA	CASSEYNGYEQYF	TGTGCCAGCAGTGAATACAACGGCTACGAGCAGTACTTC
TRBV13	NA	TRBJ2-1	TRBD2	CASSRTSGRPRYNEQFF	TGTGCCAGCAGCCGTACTAGCGGGAGGCCCCGCTACAATGAGCAGTTCTTC
TRBV7-9	few	TRBJ1-1	TRBD1	CASSLLFPDREKNTEAFF	TGTGCCAGCAGCTTACTTTTCCCGGACAGGGAAAAGAACACTGAAGCTTTCTTT
TRBV27	NA	TRBJ2-5	NA	CASTFRGGLRKDQYF	TGTGCCAGCACCTTCCGGGGCGGGCTCAGGAAAGACCAGTACTTC
TRBV7-8	NA	TRBJ1-1	NA	CASSLLNPGPGTEAFF	TGTGCCAGCAGCTTACTTAACCCGGGGCCGGGAACTGAAGCTTTCTTT
TRBV2	NA	TRBJ2-2	TRBD2	CASKRGPNTGELFF	TGTGCCAGCAAGCGGGGCCCGAACACCGGGGAGCTGTTTTTT
TRBV7-6	many	TRBJ1-1	NA	CASSLGAAGGGTEAFF	TGTGCCAGCAGCTTAGGTGCGGCAGGCGGGGGAACTGAAGCTTTCTTT
TRBV20-1	NA	TRBJ2-7	NA	CSANPGPPRSDEQYF	TGCAGTGCAAACCCGGGGCCCCCCCGTTCGGACGAGCAGTACTTC
TRBV11-2	NA	TRBJ1-4	NA	CASSFGSGEKLFF	TGTGCCAGCAGCTTTGGAAGTGGTGAAAAACTGTTTTTT
TRBV7-9	NA	TRBJ1-1	TRBD1	CASSLGGTGDTEAFF	TGTGCCAGCAGCTTAGGGGGTACAGGGGACACTGAAGCTTTCTTT
TRBV7-2	many	TRBJ2-5	TRBD2	CASSLRGASGRPEGETQYF	TGTGCCAGCAGCTTAAGAGGAGCTAGCGGGAGACCCGAAGGGGAGACCCAGTACTTC
TRBV24-1	NA	TRBJ2-2	NA	CATSDGRGSAGELLF	TGTGCCACCAGTGATGGAAGAGGGAGCGCCGGGGAGCTGTTGTTT
TRBV7-2	few	TRBJ2-3	NA	CASSYGAFRPDTQYF	TGTGCCAGCAGCTACGGGGCCTTCCGTCCAGATACGCAGTATTTT
TRBV7-8	NA	TRBJ2-2	TRBD2	CASSLRAGGTGELFF	TGTGCCAGCAGCTTACGGGCGGGAGGAACCGGGGAGCTGTTTTTT
TRBV12-3/TRBV12-4	NA	TRBJ2-7	TRBD1	CASSLAGGVREQYF	TGTGCCAGCAGTTTGGCAGGGGGAGTGCGCGAGCAGTACTTC
TRBV4-1	few	TRBJ1-5	NA	CASSLEAGHSNQPQHF	TGCGCCAGCAGCCTAGAAGCGGGGCATAGCAATCAGCCCCAGCATTTT
TRBV6-6	NA	TRBJ2-7	TRBD1	CASSPWTGESSYEQYF	TGTGCCAGCAGTCCCTGGACAGGCGAAAGCTCCTACGAGCAGTACTTC
TRBV7-9	few	TRBJ1-1	NA	CASSRSPGGPGTEAFF	TGTGCCAGCAGCCGATCGCCCGGGGGTCCGGGCACTGAAGCTTTCTTT
TRBV29-1	NA	TRBJ2-3	NA	CSVDRTDTQYF	TGCAGCGTGGATAGAACAGATACGCAGTATTTT
TRBV6-6	NA	TRBJ1-1	NA	CATLGDFTEAFF	TGTGCCACTCTGGGAGACTTCACTGAAGCTTTCTTT
TRBV7-4	NA	TRBJ2-5	NA	CASSFIGSGQETQYF	TGTGCCAGCAGCTTTATCGGGTCAGGGCAAGAGACCCAGTACTTC
TRBV7-6	NA	TRBJ2-2	TRBD1	CASSRRQGAANTGELFF	TGTGCCAGCAGCAGACGACAGGGGGCCGCGAACACCGGGGAGCTGTTTTTT
TRBV19	few	TRBJ2-2	TRBD2	CASSVSGRASVGELFF	TGTGCCAGTAGTGTGAGCGGGAGGGCCTCGGTCGGGGAGCTGTTTTTT
TRBV7-2	many	TRBJ2-3	NA	CASSPQPTDTQYF	TGTGCCAGCAGCCCCCAACCCACAGATACGCAGTATTTT
TRBV6-5	NA	TRBJ1-2	NA	CASSPIQAGYGFTF	TGTGCCAGCAGTCCGATACAGGCAGGGTATGGCTTCACCTTC
TRBV12-3/TRBV12-4	NA	TRBJ2-7	NA	CASSFGTGSYF	NA
TRBV28	NA	TRBJ2-7	NA	CASSPPRSEQYF	TGTGCCAGCAGCCCCCCTAGAAGCGAGCAGTACTTC
TRBV11-2	few	TRBJ2-3	TRBD2	CASSSFRAAQREDTQYF	TGTGCCAGCAGCTCGTTTCGGGCCGCCCAGCGGGAAGATACGCAGTATTTT